This T cell receptor beta chain was sequenced for a study of T cell responses to AZD1222 COVID-19 vaccine. Study as a whole: Combined were second doses at about 4 or about 12 weeks. Points from the study as a whole: Close to half of all spike-specific TCRs reportedly target regions of the variants that are unmutated. Most donors were white British and more were female, and clonal diversity was possibly underestimated.

TCRdb's copy holds only in-frame clones and misses some; the assay was immunoSEQ multiplex PCR. The data show some 120,000 clones, around 94% seen once. The CDR3 runs 16 residues. Trimming took 1 base from V and 0 from J, leaving 8 bases between them. Germline CDR1 SGHDT, CDR2 YYEEEE. Notes on this clone: Its specificity is unknown.

This specimen consisted of peripheral blood, obtained on day 0 of AZD1222 vaccination. The TCR sequence derives from an adult in good health. This rearrangement joins TRBV5-6 to TRBJ1-6; no clear D. This CDR3 is CASSLWGGSYNSPLHF. The CDR3, as DNA: TGTGCCAGCAGCTTGTGGGGAGGCTCCTATAATTCACCCCTCCACTTT.